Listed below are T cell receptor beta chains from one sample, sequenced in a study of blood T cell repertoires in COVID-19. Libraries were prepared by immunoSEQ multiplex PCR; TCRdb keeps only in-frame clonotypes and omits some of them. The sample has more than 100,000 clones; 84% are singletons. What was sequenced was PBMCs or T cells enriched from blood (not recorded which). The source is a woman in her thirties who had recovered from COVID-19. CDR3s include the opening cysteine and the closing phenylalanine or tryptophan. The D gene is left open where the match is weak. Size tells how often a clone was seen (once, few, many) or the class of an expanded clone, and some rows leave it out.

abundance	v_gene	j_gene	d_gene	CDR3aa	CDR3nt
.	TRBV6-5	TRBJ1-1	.	CASSYSRVMNTEAFF	TGTGCCAGCAGTTACTCGAGGGTCATGAACACTGAAGCTTTCTTT
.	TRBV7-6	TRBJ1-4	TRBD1	CASSFDRGGEKLFF	TGTGCCAGCAGCTTTGACAGGGGTGGTGAAAAACTGTTTTTT
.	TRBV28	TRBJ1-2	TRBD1	CASSGLKGAYGYTF	TGTGCCAGCAGCGGACTCAAGGGGGCCTATGGCTACACCTTC
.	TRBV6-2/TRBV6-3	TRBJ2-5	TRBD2	CASSYGVSGRAWETQYF	TGTGCCAGCAGTTACGGTGTCAGCGGGAGGGCCTGGGAGACCCAGTACTTC
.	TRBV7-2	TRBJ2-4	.	CASSSARGAKNIQYF	TGTGCCAGCAGCTCCGCGAGAGGAGCCAAAAACATTCAGTACTTC
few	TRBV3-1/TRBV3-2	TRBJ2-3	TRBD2	CASSQEAGTQWRLATDTQYF	TGTGCCAGCAGCCAAGAGGCCGGCACTCAGTGGAGACTAGCGACAGATACGCAGTATTTT
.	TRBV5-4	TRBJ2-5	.	CASSLRSGTQETQYF	TGTGCCAGCAGCTTAAGATCCGGGACACAAGAGACCCAGTACTTC
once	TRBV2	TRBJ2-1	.	CASSDWLANYNEQFF	TGTGCCAGCAGTGACTGGCTAGCGAACTACAATGAGCAGTTCTTC
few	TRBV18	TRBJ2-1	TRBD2	CASSATSGSSYNEQFF	TGTGCCAGCTCAGCGACTAGCGGGAGCTCCTACAATGAGCAGTTCTTC
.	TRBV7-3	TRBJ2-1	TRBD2	CASSPLTWTSGRAEMYNEQFF	TGTGCCAGCAGCCCCCTTACCTGGACTAGCGGGAGGGCCGAGATGTACAATGAGCAGTTCTTC
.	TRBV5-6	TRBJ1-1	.	CASSLEGQEAFF	TGTGCCAGCAGCTTGGAAGGACAGGAAGCTTTCTTT
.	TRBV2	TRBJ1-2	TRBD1	CASKIQGAGYGYTF	TGTGCCTCTAAAATACAGGGGGCGGGATATGGCTACACCTTC
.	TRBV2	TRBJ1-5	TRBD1	CARSGRQGHQPQHF	TGTGCCAGGTCTGGGCGACAGGGCCATCAGCCCCAGCATTTT
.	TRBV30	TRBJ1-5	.	CAWSVHPPGPGRQPQHF	TGTGCCTGGAGTGTACACCCCCCGGGCCCTGGGAGGCAGCCCCAGCATTTT
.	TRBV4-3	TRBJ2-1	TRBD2	CASSPRLAGVYNEQFF	TGCGCCAGCAGCCCCCGACTAGCGGGAGTCTACAATGAGCAGTTCTTC
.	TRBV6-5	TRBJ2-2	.	CASIRGGDTGELFF	TGTGCCAGCATCAGAGGGGGGGACACCGGGGAGCTGTTTTTT
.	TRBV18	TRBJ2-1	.	CASSPGRLWAAFF	TGTGCCAGCTCACCTGGGAGGCTGTGGGCAGCGTTCTTC
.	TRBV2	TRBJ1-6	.	CASSDIVRRYNSPLHF	TGTGCCAGCAGTGACATAGTCCGCCGATATAATTCACCCCTCCACTTT
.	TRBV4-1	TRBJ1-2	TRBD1	CASSRTGLYGYTF	TGCGCCAGCAGCCGGACAGGGCTCTATGGCTACACCTTC
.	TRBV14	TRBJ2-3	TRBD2	CASSQTGLAGRTDTQYF	TGTGCCAGCAGCCAGACGGGACTAGCGGGACGCACAGATACGCAGTATTTT
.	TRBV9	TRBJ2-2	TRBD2	CASSVGSGRAGELFF	TGTGCCAGCAGCGTAGGTAGCGGGAGGGCCGGGGAGCTGTTTTTT
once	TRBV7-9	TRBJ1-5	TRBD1	CASSLETTGFNQPQHF	TGTGCCAGCAGCCTAGAGACGACAGGGTTCAATCAGCCCCAGCATTTT
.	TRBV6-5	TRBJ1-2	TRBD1	CASTGGGYGYTF	TGTGCCAGTACAGGGGGGGGCTATGGCTACACCTTC
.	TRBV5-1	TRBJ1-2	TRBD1	CASSSPGQGARGYTF	TGCGCCAGCAGCTCGCCGGGACAGGGGGCAAGGGGCTACACCTTC
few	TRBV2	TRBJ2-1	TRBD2	CASSGFLAGVSSYNEQFF	TGTGCCAGCAGTGGTTTCCTAGCGGGAGTCAGCTCCTACAATGAGCAGTTCTTC
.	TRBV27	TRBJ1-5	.	CASRPGESNQPQHF	TGTGCCAGCAGGCCAGGGGAAAGCAATCAGCCCCAGCATTTT
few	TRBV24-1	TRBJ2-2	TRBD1	CATDWTGNTGELFF	TGTGCCACCGACTGGACAGGGAACACCGGGGAGCTGTTTTTT
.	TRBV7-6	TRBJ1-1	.	CASSLTLSSLGTEAFF	TGTGCCAGCAGCTTAACCCTTAGTTCTCTCGGGACTGAAGCTTTCTTT
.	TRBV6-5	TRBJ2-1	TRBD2	CASSPASGYNEQFF	TGTGCCAGCAGTCCAGCTAGCGGGTACAATGAGCAGTTCTTC